The rows below give T cell receptor beta chains drawn from one sample of a study of blood T cell repertoires in COVID-19. Profiling relied on immunoSEQ multiplex PCR, and the TCRdb table lists in-frame clones only, not all of them. This table holds about 110,000 clones, around nine tenths found once. Specimen: peripheral blood. The receptor source for this set is a human donor in a cohort sampled during active COVID-19. Each CDR3 is given with its conserved first and last residue. Fields, in order: V gene, J gene, CDR3 protein.

TRBV6-5	TRBJ1-1	CASSYAGTENTEAFF
TRBV20-1	TRBJ2-3	CSASRGQITDTQYF
TRBV7-9	TRBJ2-1	CASSLVHVRDIAYNEQFF
TRBV7-9	TRBJ2-1	CASSSTPGLAGNEQFF
TRBV11-3	TRBJ2-3	CASSLEGVGTDTQYF
TRBV12-3/TRBV12-4	TRBJ1-3	CASTVQSGNTIYF
TRBV6-5	TRBJ2-7	CASKTDRLGEQYF
TRBV6-2/TRBV6-3	TRBJ1-2	CASSPGDYGYTF
TRBV7-2	TRBJ2-3	CASSLASAGAQYF
TRBV7-2	TRBJ1-1	CASSFLRGPGQGQRGAFF
TRBV24-1	TRBJ2-7	CATSPGQGLYEQYF
TRBV6-5	TRBJ1-1	CASSYIRPNTEAFF
TRBV6-5	TRBJ2-7	CASLERLRVDRCNF
TRBV23-1	TRBJ1-2	CASSPGLGGYYGYTF
TRBV4-3	TRBJ1-2	CASSQEGGNYGYTF
TRBV24-1	TRBJ2-1	CATSDVSAGYNEQFF
TRBV5-4	TRBJ1-4	CASSLSGSANEKLFF
TRBV5-6	TRBJ2-7	CASSTGQGIGEQYF
TRBV24-1	TRBJ2-5	CATPLRDRGEETQYF
TRBV2	TRBJ2-7	CASSRTVSYEQYF
TRBV4-1	TRBJ1-5	CASSQAPGPNQPQHF
TRBV19	TRBJ2-3	CASSVPGHTDTQYF
TRBV9	TRBJ2-7	CASSAPGQGWHEQYF
TRBV6-2/TRBV6-3	TRBJ2-7	CASSPTGTRSYEQYF
TRBV5-8	TRBJ2-1	CASSISGTGVRNEQFF
TRBV29-1	TRBJ1-5	CSVLLTGSGQPQHF
TRBV7-2	TRBJ1-4	CASSPARGRGEKLFF
TRBV7-9	TRBJ2-2	CASSLDGRVNTGELFF
TRBV3-1/TRBV3-2	TRBJ2-5	CASSPVSRTSEETQYF
TRBV19	TRBJ1-2	CATRRTFSNYGYTF
TRBV7-2	TRBJ1-3	CASSLAATAFRQSLGNTIYF
TRBV6-1	TRBJ1-1	CASSDGGRVVNTEAFF
TRBV5-4	TRBJ1-6	CASSLTGTPNSPLHF
TRBV28	TRBJ2-2	CASSEFTGELFF
TRBV6-2/TRBV6-3	TRBJ2-2	CASSPSGRAGELFF
TRBV19	TRBJ1-5	CASSKSKNQPQHF
TRBV27	TRBJ2-1	CASSLLSSYNEQFF